The source of this TCR beta chain is a study of blood T cell repertoires in COVID-19. Study in general: Samples representing acute and convalescent COVID-19 were sourced from the United States, Italy and Spain. PBMCs, B-cell-depleted T cells, or T cells provided the cDNA or gDNA that made up the material.

Methods used by the authors: By means of reference gene primer amplification, nucleated cell counts were estimated. TCRdb's table, derived via immunoSEQ multiplex PCR, lists solely in-frame clones and lacks some. V and J calls and clone size are as listed in that table; D and trimming were resolved from the DNA. The top ten clones hold less than 20% of a sample with hundreds of thousands of clones, around four fifths of them seen once. CDR3 length: 10 amino acids. Trimming left V 4 bases short and J 8 bases short, with 8 bases between. Germline-derived CDR1 and CDR2 are DFQATT and SNEGSKA (reference sequence).

The specimen was peripheral blood. The chain combines TRBV20-1 with TRBJ1-1; a possible D gene is TRBD1 (5 bases). The sequence came from a woman older than 75 with active or convalescent COVID-19. CDR3 residues: CSAIRQEAFF. CDR3 in DNA: TGCAGTGCTATCCGACAGGAAGCTTTCTTT.